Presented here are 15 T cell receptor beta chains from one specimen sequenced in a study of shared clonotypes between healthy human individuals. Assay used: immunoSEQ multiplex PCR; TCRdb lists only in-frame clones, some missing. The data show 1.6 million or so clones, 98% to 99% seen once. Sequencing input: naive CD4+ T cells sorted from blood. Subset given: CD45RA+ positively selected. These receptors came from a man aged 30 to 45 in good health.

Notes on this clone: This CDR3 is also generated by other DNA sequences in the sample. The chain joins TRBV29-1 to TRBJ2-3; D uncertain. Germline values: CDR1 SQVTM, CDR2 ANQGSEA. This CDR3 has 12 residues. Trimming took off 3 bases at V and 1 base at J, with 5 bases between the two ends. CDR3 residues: CSVEDGTDTQYF. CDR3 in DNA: TGCAGCGTTGAGGACGGCACAGATACGCAGTATTTT.

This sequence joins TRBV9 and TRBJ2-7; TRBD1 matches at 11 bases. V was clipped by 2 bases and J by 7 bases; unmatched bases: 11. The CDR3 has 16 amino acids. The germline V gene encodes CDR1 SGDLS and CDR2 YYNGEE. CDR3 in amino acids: CASSVSGTGGLREQYF. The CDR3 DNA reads TGTGCCAGCAGCGTCTCCGGGACAGGGGGGCTACGGGAGCAGTACTTC.

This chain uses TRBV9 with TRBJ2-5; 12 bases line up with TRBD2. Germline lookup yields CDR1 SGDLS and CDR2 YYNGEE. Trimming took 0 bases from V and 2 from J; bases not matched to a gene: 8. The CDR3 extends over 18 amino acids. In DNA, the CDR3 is TGTGCCAGCAGCGTAGCTGGACTAGCGGGGAATAGGCAAGAGACCCAGTACTTC. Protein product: CASSVAGLAGNRQETQYF.

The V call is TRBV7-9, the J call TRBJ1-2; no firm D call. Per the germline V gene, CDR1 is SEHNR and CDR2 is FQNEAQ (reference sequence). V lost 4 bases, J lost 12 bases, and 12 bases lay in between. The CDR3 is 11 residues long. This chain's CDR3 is CASSSGSINTF. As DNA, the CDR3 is TGTGCCAGCAGCTCCGGTTCTATAAACACCTTC. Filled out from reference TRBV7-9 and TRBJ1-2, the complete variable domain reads DTGVSQNPRHKITKRGQNVTFRCDPISEHNRLYWYRQTLGQGPEFLTYFQNEAQLEKSRLLSDRFSAERPKGSFSTLEIQRTEQGDSAMYLCASSSGSINTFGSGTRLTVV.

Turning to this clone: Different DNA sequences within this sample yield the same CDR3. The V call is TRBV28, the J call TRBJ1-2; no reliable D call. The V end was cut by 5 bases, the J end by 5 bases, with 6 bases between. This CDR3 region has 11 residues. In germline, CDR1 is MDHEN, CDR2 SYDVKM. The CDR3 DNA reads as TGTGCCAGCAGTCTATCTTATGGCTACACCTTC. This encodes CASSLSYGYTF.

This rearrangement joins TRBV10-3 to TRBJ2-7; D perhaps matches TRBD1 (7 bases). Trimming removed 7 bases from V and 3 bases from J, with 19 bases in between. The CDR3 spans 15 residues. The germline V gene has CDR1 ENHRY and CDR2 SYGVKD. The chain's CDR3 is CAITPGGGGFYEQYF. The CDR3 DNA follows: TGTGCCATCACCCCCGGAGGAGGGGGCTTCTACGAGCAGTACTTC.

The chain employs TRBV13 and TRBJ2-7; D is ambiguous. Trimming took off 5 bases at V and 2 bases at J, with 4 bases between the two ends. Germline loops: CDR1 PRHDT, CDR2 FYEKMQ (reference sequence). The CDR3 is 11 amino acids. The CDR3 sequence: CASSKTYEQYF. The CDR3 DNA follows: TGTGCCAGCAGCAAAACCTACGAGCAGTACTTC.

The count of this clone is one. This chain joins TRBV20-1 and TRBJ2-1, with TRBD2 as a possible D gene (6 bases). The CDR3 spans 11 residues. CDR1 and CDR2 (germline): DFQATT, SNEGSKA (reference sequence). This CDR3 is CSGGRRDEQFF. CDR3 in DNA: TGCAGCGGAGGTAGGAGGGATGAGCAGTTCTTC.

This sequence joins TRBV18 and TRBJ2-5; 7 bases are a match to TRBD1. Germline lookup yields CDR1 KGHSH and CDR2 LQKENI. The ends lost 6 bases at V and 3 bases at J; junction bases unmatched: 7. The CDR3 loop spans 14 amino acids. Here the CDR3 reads CASSQQGTEETQYF. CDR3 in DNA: TGTGCCAGCTCCCAACAGGGGACCGAAGAGACCCAGTACTTC. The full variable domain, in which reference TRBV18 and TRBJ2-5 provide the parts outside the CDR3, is NAGVMQNPRHLVRRRGQEARLRCSPMKGHSHVYWYRQLPEEGLKFMVYLQKENIIDESGMPKERFSAEFPKEGPSILRIQQVVRGDSAAYFCASSQQGTEETQYFGPGTRLLVL.

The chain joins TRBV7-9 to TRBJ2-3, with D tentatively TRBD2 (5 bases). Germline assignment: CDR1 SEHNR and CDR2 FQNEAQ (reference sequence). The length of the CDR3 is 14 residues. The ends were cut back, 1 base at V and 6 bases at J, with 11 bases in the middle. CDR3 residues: CASSLEWPGDTQYF. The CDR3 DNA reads TGTGCCAGCAGCTTAGAGTGGCCGGGGGATACGCAGTATTTT.

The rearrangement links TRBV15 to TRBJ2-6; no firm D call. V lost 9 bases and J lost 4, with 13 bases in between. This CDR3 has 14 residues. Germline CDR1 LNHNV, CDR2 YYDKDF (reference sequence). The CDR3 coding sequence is TGTGCCACTTCCCCTGGGCGGGGGGCCAACGTCCTGACTTTC. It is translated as CATSPGRGANVLTF.

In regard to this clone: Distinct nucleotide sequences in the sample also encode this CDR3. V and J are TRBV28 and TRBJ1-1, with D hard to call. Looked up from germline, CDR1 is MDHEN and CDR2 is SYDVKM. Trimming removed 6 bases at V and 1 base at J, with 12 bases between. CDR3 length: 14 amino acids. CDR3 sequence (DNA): TGTGCCAGCAGGCCGGGAGGCCCGAACACTGAAGCTTTCTTT. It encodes CASRPGGPNTEAFF.

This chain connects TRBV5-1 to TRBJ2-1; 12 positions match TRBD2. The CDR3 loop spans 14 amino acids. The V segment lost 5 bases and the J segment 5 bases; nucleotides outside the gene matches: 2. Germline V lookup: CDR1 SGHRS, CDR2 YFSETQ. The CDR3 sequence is CASRRLAGDNEQFF. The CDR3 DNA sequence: TGCGCCAGCAGGAGACTAGCGGGAGACAATGAGCAGTTCTTC.

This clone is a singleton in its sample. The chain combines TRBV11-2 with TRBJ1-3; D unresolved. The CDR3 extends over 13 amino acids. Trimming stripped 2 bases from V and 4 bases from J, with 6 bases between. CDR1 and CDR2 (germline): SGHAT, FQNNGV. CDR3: CASSLSQGNTIYF. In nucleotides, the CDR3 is TGTGCCAGCAGCTTATCCCAGGGAAACACCATATATTTT.

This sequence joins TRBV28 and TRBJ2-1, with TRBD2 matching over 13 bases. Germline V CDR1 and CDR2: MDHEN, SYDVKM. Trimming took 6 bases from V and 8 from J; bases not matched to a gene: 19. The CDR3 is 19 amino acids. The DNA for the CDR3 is TGTGCCAGCAGCCTCGGGACTAGCGGGATGACACATTATTGGTATGAGCAGTTCTTC. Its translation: CASSLGTSGMTHYWYEQFF.